This passage covers 3 T cell receptor beta chains from one sample sequenced in a study of response to subunit inactivated influenza vaccine. TCRdb reprocessed the RT-PCR reads with MiXCR, giving one entry per CDR3 protein. The data hold around 790,000 distinct CDR3 sequences, with 21% observed a single time. The sequenced sample was PBMCs from blood, obtained approximately 5 days after vaccination. Receptor source: a man aged 50-59 years who received an inactivated influenza vaccine.

The rearrangement links TRBV20-1 to TRBJ2-3; 7 nucleotides agree with TRBD2. V gave up 3 bases and J gave up 0 bases; unmatched junction bases: 3. CDR3 size: 14 residues. The germline CDR1 and CDR2 sequences are DFQATT and SNEGSKA (reference sequence). CDR3 bases: TGCAGTGCTAGTCGCGGGAGAAGCACAGATACGCAGTATTTT. Translated: CSASRGRSTDTQYF.

This clonotype was seen a few times. The chain employs TRBV20-1 and TRBJ2-2; 7 positions match TRBD1. The V gene end was trimmed by 0 bases and the J gene end by 0 bases; junction bases not matched to a gene: 4. This CDR3 has 16 amino acids. Per germline, CDR1 DFQATT and CDR2 SNEGSKA (reference sequence). The CDR3: CSARDLGQSNTGELFF. As DNA, the CDR3 is TGCAGTGCTAGAGATCTGGGACAGTCGAACACCGGGGAGCTGTTTTTT.

This clonotype was counted a few times. V is TRBV12-3 or TRBV12-4 and J is TRBJ2-5, with a possible D match to TRBD2 (6 bases). The ends were cut back, 4 bases at V and 5 bases at J, with 11 bases in the middle. CDR3 size: 13 residues. The DNA for the CDR3 is TGTGCCAGCAGTTCTAGCGCACGGGAGACCCAGTACTTC. Translation gives CASSSSARETQYF.